One T cell receptor beta chain is described in this entry. This sample is part of a study of T cell responses to AZD1222 COVID-19 vaccine. The protocol was immunoSEQ multiplex PCR, while the TCRdb copy is restricted to in-frame clones and leaves out a portion. This table has 170,000 or so clones, about nine tenths appearing once. After removal of 5 bases from V and 1 base from J, the junction contained 8 bases not matched to a gene. Germline CDR1 MGHDK, CDR2 SYGVNS. The CDR3 spans 15 residues. The genes are TRBV25-1 and TRBJ2-7; 7 bases are a match to TRBD1. The clonotype comes from an adult in good health. Sequenced material: peripheral blood, taken on day 0 of AZD1222 vaccination. CDR3 region: CASSPPGGWSYEQYF. The DNA for the CDR3 is TGTGCCAGCAGTCCCCCAGGGGGTTGGTCCTACGAGCAGTACTTC.